This T cell receptor (beta chain) was captured in a study of blood T cell repertoires in COVID-19. The wider study: Specimens from acute and convalescent COVID-19 originated in the United States, Italy and Spain. T cells, B-cell-depleted T cells, or PBMCs provided the cDNA or gDNA that served as material.

In the authors' methods: Scientists estimated how many nucleated cells there were by amplifying reference gene primers. The protocol was immunoSEQ multiplex PCR, while the TCRdb copy is restricted to in-frame clones and leaves out a portion. V and J calls and clone size are as listed in that table; D and trimming were resolved from the DNA. The sample includes approximately 300,000 clones, 70% to 90% of them seen just once. V shed 5 bases and J shed 1 base, with 9 bases lying between them. The CDR3 contains 14 residues. In germline, CDR1 is LNHDA, CDR2 SQIVND (reference sequence). The sample taken for sequencing was PBMCs or T cells enriched from blood (not recorded which). The chain links TRBV19 to TRBJ1-3; tentatively, D is TRBD1 (5 bases). The clonotype originates from a woman aged 25 to 39 who had recovered from COVID-19. The CDR3 here is CASSGHLSGNTIYF. The CDR3 nucleotides read TGTGCCAGTAGTGGACACTTATCTGGAAACACCATATATTTT.